This T cell receptor beta chain derives from a study of tumor T cells in aggressive B-cell lymphoma. Method: immunoSEQ multiplex PCR; TCRdb's copy keeps in-frame clones and lacks some. This table holds some 5,900 clones, 70% to 80% found once. The receptor was derived from an adult with diffuse large B cell lymphoma. Sequencing used tumor tissue.

CDR3 sequence: CASSQQGRGQPQHF. DNA of the CDR3: TGTGCCAGCAGCCAGCAGGGTAGGGGTCAGCCCCAGCATTTT. The chain is built from TRBV7-9 and TRBJ1-5; tentatively, D is TRBD1 (5 bases). CDR3 length equals 14 residues. CDR1 and CDR2 (germline): SEHNR, FQNEAQ (reference sequence). V shed 5 bases and J shed 6 bases, with 14 bases lying between them.